What follows are 10 T cell receptor beta chains derived from one specimen sequenced in a study of response to subunit inactivated influenza vaccine. TCRdb re-derived calls from the RT-PCR reads in MiXCR, one entry per CDR3 protein. This table has about 540,000 distinct CDR3 sequences, roughly a quarter appearing once. These data were likewise used in another study, on T cells expressing NK-cell markers. From that study: As the method of synthesis, 5'RACE template switching with UMIs yielded TCR beta cDNA.

Sequenced material: CD4+ T cells sorted from PBMCs, taken 12 days after vaccination. These receptors were obtained from a man aged 50 to 59 who received an inactivated influenza vaccine.

The CDR3 loop reads CASRESLAGAWEQYF. CDR3 DNA: TGTGCCAGCCGTGAGTCCCTAGCGGGAGCATGGGAGCAGTACTTC. V usage is TRBV6-2 or TRBV6-3 and J usage is TRBJ2-7; 10 nucleotides agree with TRBD2. The V and J ends lost 8 bases and 7 bases, in that order; junction bases with no gene match: 14. The CDR3 contains 15 residues. The germline V gene has CDR1 MNHEY and CDR2 SVGEGT.

This clonotype occurred a few times. The J gene is TRBJ1-6, the V gene TRBV20-1; D remains ambiguous. Germline V gene data show CDR1 as DFQATT and CDR2 as SNEGSKA (reference sequence). The CDR3 runs to 15 residues. Trimming left V 1 base short and J 5 bases short, with 12 bases between. The CDR3 region has the DNA TGCAGTGCTAGAGTTTGGGCCGGTAATAATTCACCCCTCCACTTT. It translates to CSARVWAGNNSPLHF.

Comment on this clonotype: Sequence at one end of the junction differs from germline and may be a read error. The V call is TRBV4-1, the J call TRBJ1-2, with 8 bases aligning to TRBD1. Germline V gives CDR1 MGHRA, CDR2 YSYEKL. This CDR3 region has 12 residues. CDR3 region: CASSHRQGSPLF. Written as DNA, the CDR3 is TGCGCCAGCAGCCACCGACAGGGGTCCCCCCTCTTC.

DNA for the CDR3: TGCAGTGCTGGGACCTGGGGCACAGATACGCAGTATTTT. Amino acid sequence: CSAGTWGTDTQYF. The rearrangement uses TRBV20-1 and TRBJ2-3, with D perhaps given as TRBD1 or TRBD2 (5 bases each). Germline CDR1 is DFQATT and CDR2 is SNEGSKA (reference sequence). This CDR3 region has 13 residues. The ends were cut back, 5 bases at V and 1 base at J, with 10 bases in the middle.

J is TRBJ2-1 and V is TRBV15; D not resolved. Trimming took 0 bases from V and 12 from J, leaving 9 bases between them. The germline V gene encodes CDR1 LNHNV and CDR2 YYDKDF (reference sequence). The CDR3 consists of 12 residues. Here the CDR3 DNA reads TGTGCCACCAGCAGAGATCGGACGGGGCAGTTCTTC. Protein sequence: CATSRDRTGQFF.

The CDR3 DNA reads TGCGCCAGCAGCCAGCGCGCCGGCGACACCGGGGAGCTGTTTTTT. Amino acid sequence: CASSQRAGDTGELFF. The chain combines TRBV4-3 with TRBJ2-2, with D unresolved. This CDR3 has 15 residues. Germline lookup yields CDR1 LGHNA and CDR2 YSLEER. The ends were cut back, 3 bases at V and 3 bases at J, with 11 bases in the middle.

This chain uses TRBV20-1 with TRBJ2-3; 7 bases align to TRBD2. In germline, CDR1 is DFQATT, CDR2 SNEGSKA (reference sequence). The V segment lost 0 bases and the J segment 1 base; nucleotides outside the gene matches: 10. CDR3 length: 17 amino acids. The CDR3 nucleotides are TGCAGTGCTAGAGATGCTGCGACTAGCTTTGGCACAGATACGCAGTATTTT. Translating it yields CSARDAATSFGTDTQYF.

This clonotype was detected only a few times. The chain couples TRBV20-1 to TRBJ2-5, with 9 positions matching TRBD2. CDR1 and CDR2 from the germline V gene are DFQATT and SNEGSKA (reference sequence). J gave up 4 bases and V 6 bases, and 3 bases lay outside the gene matches. CDR3 length: 12 residues. The CDR3 coding sequence is TGCAGTGCGTTAGCGGGAGTAGAGACCCAGTACTTC. It codes for CSALAGVETQYF.

This clonotype was seen a few times. J is TRBJ2-1 and V is TRBV6-1; D uncertain. The length of the CDR3 is 15 residues. Germline CDR1 is MNHNS and CDR2 is SASEGT. V lost 7 bases and J 5 bases, leaving 18 bases between the germline ends. CDR3 in amino acids: CASTPLQLPNNEQFF. DNA for the CDR3: TGTGCCAGCACCCCTCTCCAGCTACCCAACAATGAGCAGTTCTTC.

This clonotype was detected only a few times. The chain recombines TRBV12-3 or TRBV12-4 with TRBJ1-2; D ambiguous. The CDR3 contains 13 residues. V lost 7 bases and J 0 bases, leaving 9 bases between the germline ends. CDR3 region: CASTRSSNYGYTF. In nucleotides, the CDR3 is TGTGCCAGCACCCGGAGCTCTAACTATGGCTACACCTTC.